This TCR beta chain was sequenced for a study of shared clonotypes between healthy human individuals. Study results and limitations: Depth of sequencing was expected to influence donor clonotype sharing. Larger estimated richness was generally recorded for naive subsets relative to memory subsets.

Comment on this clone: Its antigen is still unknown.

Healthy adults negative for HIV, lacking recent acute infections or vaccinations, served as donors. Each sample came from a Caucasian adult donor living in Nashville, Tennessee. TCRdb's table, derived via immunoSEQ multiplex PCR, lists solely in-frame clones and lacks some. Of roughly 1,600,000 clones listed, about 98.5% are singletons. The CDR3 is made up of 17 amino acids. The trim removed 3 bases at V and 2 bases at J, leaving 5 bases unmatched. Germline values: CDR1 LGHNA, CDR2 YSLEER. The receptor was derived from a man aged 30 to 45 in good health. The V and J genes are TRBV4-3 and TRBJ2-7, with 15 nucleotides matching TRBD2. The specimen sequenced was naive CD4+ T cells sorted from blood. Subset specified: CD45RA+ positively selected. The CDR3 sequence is CASSHGLAGGPPYEQYF. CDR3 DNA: TGCGCCAGCAGCCATGGACTAGCGGGAGGGCCTCCCTACGAGCAGTACTTC.